The next 23 T cell receptor beta chains were all read from a single sample in a study of cytomegalovirus exposure and HLA in healthy donors. With 60 Vbeta and 13 Jbeta primers, the PCR was carried out. TCRdb's table, derived via immunoSEQ multiplex PCR, lists solely in-frame clones and lacks some. The sample lists approximately 180,000 clones; 80% to 85% were seen once. Specimen: PBMCs. The receptors stem from a woman between 18 and 29 years old in good health and CMV-seronegative.

The chain uses TRBV11-2 and TRBJ2-7, with no clear D. The V and J ends lost 3 bases and 2 bases respectively, with 2 bases between them. Per the germline V gene, CDR1 is SGHAT and CDR2 is FQNNGV. The CDR3 covers 11 residues. The CDR3 DNA follows: TGTGCCAGCAGCTTTACCTACGAGCAGTACTTC. It codes for CASSFTYEQYF.

This rearrangement joins TRBV28 to TRBJ2-1; 8 bases fit TRBD2. Germline V gene lookup returns CDR1 MDHEN and CDR2 SYDVKM. This CDR3 is 16 amino acids long. With V trimmed by 3 bases and J by 9 bases, 13 bases remained unmatched. For the CDR3, the DNA is TGTGCCAGCAGTTTGGCTATGAGCGGGAGAGGTGGTGAGCAGTTCTTC. It encodes CASSLAMSGRGGEQFF.

The CDR3 here is CASSLLASALDEQYF. CDR3 nucleotides: TGTGCCAGCAGTTTATTGGCTAGCGCCCTGGACGAGCAGTACTTC. The chain is built from TRBV28 and TRBJ2-7, with a weak D call TRBD2 (6 bases). From germline, CDR1 is MDHEN and CDR2 SYDVKM. V lost 1 base and J lost 5, with 15 bases in between. The CDR3 covers 15 residues.

V usage is TRBV7-2 and J usage is TRBJ2-7; a weak D match, TRBD2 (5 bases). Trimming cost V 6 bases and J 6 bases, with 12 bases left between them. Germline V gene data show CDR1 as SGHTA and CDR2 as FQGNSA. This CDR3 has 12 residues. The CDR3 here is CASSTLAGEQYV. CDR3 sequence (DNA): TGTGCCAGCAGTACGCTAGCAGGCGAGCAGTACGTC.

The V gene is TRBV25-1, the J gene TRBJ1-1; tentatively, D is TRBD1 (6 bases). The CDR3 loop spans 12 amino acids. Germline V gene data show CDR1 as MGHDK and CDR2 as SYGVNS. Trimming took 6 bases from V and 1 from J, leaving 6 bases between them. CDR3 in amino acids: CASRTGNTEAFF. CDR3 nucleotides: TGTGCCAGCAGGACAGGGAACACTGAAGCTTTCTTT.

The rearrangement joins TRBV25-1 to TRBJ2-7, with TRBD2 identical over 7 bases. Losses at the gene ends were 3 bases for V and 5 bases for J; bases not matched to a gene: 7. This CDR3 spans 14 amino acids. The V gene's germline CDR1 is MGHDK and CDR2 SYGVNS. The CDR3 protein is CASSESGGKNEQYV. CDR3 sequence (DNA): TGTGCCAGCAGTGAGTCCGGGGGGAAGAACGAGCAGTACGTC.

The chain links TRBV4-1 to TRBJ2-1; 10 nucleotides agree with TRBD2. Germline CDR1 MGHRA, CDR2 YSYEKL. This CDR3 has 16 residues. J lost 4 bases, V lost 4 bases, and 7 bases had no gene match. The CDR3 DNA is TGCGCCAGCAGCCCAGCCGGGACTAGCGAGTACAATGAGCAGTTCTTC. Its protein product is CASSPAGTSEYNEQFF.

The CDR3 bases are TGTGCCAGCTCACTAGACAGGGATGGCTACACCTTC. Its translation: CASSLDRDGYTF. The V call is TRBV18, the J call TRBJ1-2; 7 nucleotides agree with TRBD1. Trimming took 4 bases from V and 6 from J; bases not matched to a gene: 2. This CDR3 has 12 residues. Germline lookup yields CDR1 KGHSH and CDR2 LQKENI.

Only one count was recorded for this clone. The rearrangement links TRBV27 to TRBJ1-2, with 8 positions matching TRBD1. The CDR3 consists of 15 residues. The V gene end was trimmed by 4 bases and the J gene end by 2 bases; junction bases not matched to a gene: 6. In germline, CDR1 is MNHEY, CDR2 SMNVEV (reference sequence). The CDR3, as DNA: TGTGCCAGCAGTTCGGGACAGGCACCAAACTATGGCTACACCTTC. Its protein is CASSSGQAPNYGYTF.

As regards this clone: The junction shows a germline mismatch at one end, possibly a read error. The chain recombines TRBV6-5 with TRBJ2-3; 8 nucleotides line up with TRBD2. The CDR3 length is 13 residues. Germline CDR1 MNHEY, CDR2 SVGAGI. The CDR3 sequence: CASSRTSKDTQYF. CDR3 DNA: TGTGCCAGCAGCCGGACTAGCAAAGATACGCAGTATTTT.

The V call is TRBV2, the J call TRBJ1-2; 7 nucleotides align to TRBD1. The CDR3 covers 13 residues. Per germline, CDR1 SNHLY and CDR2 FYNNEI. The junction had 9 bases not matched to a gene; V was cut back by 7 bases and J by 7 bases. CDR3 residues: CASNPNRGLGYTF. Written as DNA, the CDR3 is TGTGCCAGCAACCCGAACAGGGGCCTTGGCTACACCTTC.

A few counts support this clone. The chain combines TRBV6-6 with TRBJ1-4; D is undetermined. The CDR3 covers 13 residues. Germline assignment: CDR1 MNHNY and CDR2 SVGAGI (reference sequence). V dropped 2 bases and J dropped 8 bases, with 9 bases sitting between them. CDR3 amino acids: CASSYGPHEKLFF. CDR3 bases: TGTGCCAGCAGTTACGGGCCTCACGAAAAACTGTTTTTT.

V and J are TRBV11-2 and TRBJ2-7; possible D gene TRBD1, 7 bases. V was cut by 5 bases and J by 4 bases, with 21 bases left in between. The CDR3 has 16 residues. Germline CDR1 and CDR2: SGHAT and FQNNGV. CDR3 nucleotides: TGTGCCAGCAGCCCCAAGTGGAGGGGGCTGTCGTACGAGCAGTACTTC. Its protein product is CASSPKWRGLSYEQYF.

This clone was seen a single time. J is TRBJ2-5 and V is TRBV11-2, with a tentative D call TRBD2 (6 bases). Germline lookup yields CDR1 SGHAT and CDR2 FQNNGV. The ends were cut back, 5 bases at V and 7 bases at J, with 17 bases in the middle. The CDR3 has 14 amino acids. Here the CDR3 reads CASSRGTGLATQYF. CDR3 DNA: TGTGCCAGCAGCCGGGGGACTGGCTTGGCGACCCAGTACTTC.

The chain combines TRBV5-1 with TRBJ2-7; TRBD2 matches at 7 bases. V shed 3 bases, J shed 5 bases, and the junction held 5 bases outside the gene matches. Germline V gives CDR1 SGHRS, CDR2 YFSETQ. The CDR3 has 13 residues. The CDR3: CASSWGGSNEQYF. The CDR3 DNA reads as TGCGCCAGCAGCTGGGGGGGATCGAACGAGCAGTACTTC.

The rearrangement links TRBV6-1 to TRBJ2-7, with D possibly TRBD1 on 5 matching bases. The CDR3 has 13 residues. Germline V CDR1 and CDR2: MNHNS, SASEGT. V was pared by 3 bases and J by 2 bases, with 8 bases between. The CDR3 nucleotides read TGTGCCAGCAGTGACAGGGATCCCTACGAGCAGTACTTC. Amino acid sequence: CASSDRDPYEQYF.

V and J are TRBV12-5 and TRBJ1-2, with D perhaps matching TRBD1 (5 bases). The CDR3 is made up of 16 amino acids. V lost 1 base and J lost 1, with 13 bases in between. Germline assignment: CDR1 LGHNT and CDR2 FRNRAP. CDR3 loop: CASGLGGTVINYGYTF. In DNA form, the CDR3 reads TGTGCTAGTGGTTTGGGCGGGACTGTCATTAACTATGGCTACACCTTC.

This clone was observed once. The chain joins TRBV5-1 to TRBJ2-3; 7 nucleotides align to TRBD2. Looked up from germline, CDR1 is SGHRS and CDR2 is YFSETQ. J lost 2 bases, V lost 7 bases, and 7 bases had no gene match. The CDR3 sequence is 14 residues long. The CDR3 sequence is CASLKRDYTDTQYF. CDR3 coding DNA: TGCGCCAGCTTGAAACGGGACTACACAGATACGCAGTATTTT.

This clone showed up just a few times. This chain joins TRBV5-3 and TRBJ2-4; possible D gene TRBD2, 5 bases. TRBV5-3 is an ORF, with its function uncertain. The CDR3 has 11 residues. V was clipped by 4 bases and J by 9 bases, with 8 bases between them. CDR3 loop: CARSAGGIQYF. The CDR3 DNA follows: TGTGCCAGAAGCGCCGGAGGCATTCAGTACTTC.

CDR3 DNA sequence: TGTGCCAGCAGCGGACAGCTCTATGGCTACACCTTC. As protein: CASSGQLYGYTF. V usage is TRBV9 and J usage is TRBJ1-2, with D possibly matching TRBD1 (5 bases). The V gene's germline CDR1 is SGDLS and CDR2 YYNGEE. V was shortened by 3 bases and J by 4 bases, with 7 bases between the two germline ends. The CDR3 covers 12 residues.

The chain carries TRBV5-1 and TRBJ2-1; weak D call: TRBD1 (5 bases). Trimming left V 6 bases short and J 4 bases short, with 8 bases between. Germline V gene data show CDR1 as SGHRS and CDR2 as YFSETQ. The CDR3 runs 12 residues. The DNA for the CDR3 is TGCGCCAGCAAAGACAGATACAATGAGCAGTTCTTC. Its translation is CASKDRYNEQFF.

The chain employs TRBV11-2 and TRBJ2-1, with TRBD2 matching 9 bases. The CDR3 loop spans 17 amino acids. Germline V gene sequence: CDR1 SGHAT, CDR2 FQNNGV. V shed 1 base, J shed 5 bases, and the junction held 9 bases outside the gene matches. The CDR3 spells CASSLGWGSGSHNEQFF. In DNA, the CDR3 is TGTGCCAGCAGCTTAGGCTGGGGTAGCGGGAGCCACAATGAGCAGTTCTTC. Based on the CDR3 plus reference TRBV11-2 and TRBJ2-1, the full variable domain is EAGVAQSPRYKIIEKRQSVAFWCNPISGHATLYWYQQILGQGPKLLIQFQNNGVVDDSQLPKDRFSAERLKGVDSTLKIQPAKLEDSAVYLCASSLGWGSGSHNEQFFGPGTRLTVL.

The chain combines TRBV11-2 with TRBJ2-7; 7 positions agree with TRBD1. The ends lost 1 base at V and 3 bases at J; junction bases unmatched: 6. This CDR3 region has 15 residues. In germline, CDR1 is SGHAT, CDR2 FQNNGV. CDR3 DNA sequence: TGTGCCAGCAGCTTAGGGGACAGCCCTTACTACGAGCAGTACTTC. It specifies CASSLGDSPYYEQYF.